This passage covers 18 T cell receptor beta chains from one sample sequenced in a study of T cells after posttransplantation cyclophosphamide. Using immunoSEQ multiplex PCR, the repertoire was profiled, and TCRdb retains in-frame clones only, with some absent. Of 20,000 or so clones in the sample, 80% to 90% were seen once. Controls had myeloablative marrow grafts with methotrexate and calcineurin inhibitor, sampled at 1 year. The sequenced sample was PBMCs, obtained around 390 days after allogeneic stem cell transplant with calcineurin inhibitor and methotrexate. These receptors were taken from a female patient aged 30-39 years who received an allogeneic stem cell transplant from an unrelated donor, was CMV-positive, and had acute and chronic GVHD. Some T cells could come from the graft donor.

The rearrangement joins TRBV2 to TRBJ2-3, with 15 bases that match TRBD2. Germline loops: CDR1 SNHLY, CDR2 FYNNEI. V trimming: 6 bases; J trimming: 1 base; junction bases outside the gene matches: 8. The length of the CDR3 is 18 residues. The CDR3 DNA reads as TGTGCCAGCAGCCCCGGGACTAGCGGGAGGTGGGGCACAGATACGCAGTATTTT. Translated: CASSPGTSGRWGTDTQYF.

This chain links TRBV18 with TRBJ2-7, with 12 bases lining up with TRBD1. The V and J ends lost 3 bases and 7 bases, in that order; junction bases with no gene match: 16. This CDR3 is built from 18 residues. Germline CDR1 KGHSH, CDR2 LQKENI. Here the CDR3 reads CASSPPGTGGLTAREQYF. Written as DNA, the CDR3 is TGTGCCAGCTCACCGCCCGGGACAGGGGGCTTAACGGCTCGAGAGCAGTACTTC.

This chain connects TRBV6-1 to TRBJ1-3, with D hard to call. CDR3 length: 15 residues. The V end was cut by 6 bases, the J end by 0 bases, with 12 bases between. In germline, CDR1 is MNHNS, CDR2 SASEGT. DNA for the CDR3: TGTGCCAGCAGCGGAGACCCCTTCTCTGGAAACACCATATATTTT. Translation gives CASSGDPFSGNTIYF.

This chain connects TRBV27 to TRBJ1-2, with 7 bases identical to TRBD1. With 5 bases clipped from V and 8 bases from J, the junction kept 8 bases outside the gene matches. Germline V CDR1 and CDR2: MNHEY, SMNVEV (reference sequence). CDR3 length: 13 amino acids. As DNA, the CDR3 is TGTGCCAGCAGTCCATGGACAGGCGGAGGCTACACCTTC. Translating gives CASSPWTGGGYTF.

The rearrangement joins TRBV2 to TRBJ1-5; 8 bases fit TRBD1. Germline CDR1 and CDR2: SNHLY and FYNNEI. This CDR3 has 16 residues. V was pared by 4 bases and J by 0 bases, with 5 bases of the junction left unmatched. CDR3 sequence: CASSGDRKNSNQPQHF. CDR3 DNA: TGTGCCAGCAGTGGGGACAGGAAAAATAGCAATCAGCCCCAGCATTTT.

Regarding this clone: Different DNA sequences within this sample yield the same CDR3. The chain links TRBV7-2 to TRBJ1-1; D perhaps matches TRBD1 (5 bases). The CDR3 has 13 residues. Trimming cost V 5 bases and J 1 base, with 8 bases left between them. Germline-derived CDR1 and CDR2 are SGHTA and FQGNSA. CDR3 protein: CASSKTGNTEAFF. The CDR3 DNA follows: TGTGCCAGCAGCAAAACAGGGAACACTGAAGCTTTCTTT.

The chain carries TRBV29-1 and TRBJ1-1; D is possibly TRBD1 (6 bases). Looked up from germline, CDR1 is SQVTM and CDR2 is ANQGSEA. Trimming cost V 7 bases and J 0 bases, with 12 bases left between them. The CDR3 sequence is 13 residues long. CDR3: CSGTVLMNTEAFF. DNA for the CDR3: TGCAGCGGGACAGTCTTGATGAACACTGAAGCTTTCTTT.

V gene TRBV18 combines with J gene TRBJ2-5; D is perhaps TRBD1 (5 bases). The DNA end lines up better with TRBJ2-7; the J call may be wrong. Germline V gene sequence: CDR1 KGHSH, CDR2 LQKENI. The CDR3 sequence is 13 residues long. CDR3 coding DNA: TGTGCCAGCTCACCTCCAGGGCAGGGCGAGCAGTACTTC. Translation gives CASSPPGQGEQYF.

The chain combines TRBV18 with TRBJ1-2; 10 nucleotides align to TRBD1. After removal of 3 bases from V and 5 bases from J, the junction contained 15 bases not matched to a gene. The CDR3 sequence is 18 residues long. Germline values: CDR1 KGHSH, CDR2 LQKENI. Here the CDR3 DNA reads TGTGCCAGCTCACCCTCCCTCCTGACAGGGGGCAATAAGTATGGCTACACCTTC. Translation gives CASSPSLLTGGNKYGYTF.

This sequence joins TRBV7-9 and TRBJ1-4; D is ambiguous. V lost 4 bases and J 7 bases, leaving 19 bases between the germline ends. Germline CDR1 reads SEHNR; CDR2 reads FQNEAQ (reference sequence). CDR3 length: 16 residues. The DNA of the CDR3 is TGTGCCAGCAGCTCGCCGGACGGGATGTGGGGTGAAAAACTGTTTTTT. This translates into CASSSPDGMWGEKLFF.

The chain employs TRBV2 and TRBJ2-1; weak D call: TRBD1 (6 bases). V lost 6 bases to trimming and J lost 3 bases, with 9 bases between them. Germline assignment: CDR1 SNHLY and CDR2 FYNNEI. CDR3 length equals 13 residues. The CDR3 is CASREDSYNEQFF. The CDR3 bases are TGTGCCAGCAGGGAGGACAGCTACAATGAGCAGTTCTTC.

The chain joins TRBV30 to TRBJ2-2, with TRBD2 matching 10 bases. Trimming took 2 bases from V and 6 from J; bases not matched to a gene: 6. Looked up from germline, CDR1 is GTSNPN and CDR2 is SVGIG (reference sequence). The CDR3 is made up of 15 amino acids. The CDR3 protein is CAWSRLAGVAGELFF. CDR3 in DNA: TGTGCCTGGAGTCGTCTAGCGGGGGTCGCCGGGGAGCTGTTTTTT.

The rearrangement uses TRBV5-1 and TRBJ1-1, with 11 bases fitting TRBD1. Germline V gives CDR1 SGHRS, CDR2 YFSETQ. The CDR3 extends over 16 amino acids. With 4 bases clipped from V and 0 bases from J, the junction kept 5 bases outside the gene matches. Written as DNA, the CDR3 is TGCGCCAGCAGCCCAGGACAGGGGGCTTTGAACACTGAAGCTTTCTTT. It is translated as CASSPGQGALNTEAFF.

A single count supports this clone. The rearrangement uses TRBV2 and TRBJ2-5; TRBD1 matches 8 bases. The CDR3 runs to 15 residues. Germline lookup yields CDR1 SNHLY and CDR2 FYNNEI. V was pared by 4 bases and J by 2 bases, with 6 bases of the junction left unmatched. The CDR3, as DNA: TGTGCCAGCAGTGTTCAGGGGGCTGATCAAGAGACCCAGTACTTC. Its protein product is CASSVQGADQETQYF.

The genes are TRBV9 and TRBJ2-1; no definite D call. Trimming removed 0 bases from V and 7 bases from J, with 11 bases in between. Germline V CDR1 and CDR2: SGDLS, YYNGEE. The CDR3 is made up of 14 amino acids. CDR3: CASSVDGVLNEQFF. DNA for the CDR3: TGTGCCAGCAGCGTAGATGGAGTACTGAATGAGCAGTTCTTC.

CDR3: CASSPGTRLPNTGELFF. The CDR3 nucleotides read TGCGCCAGCAGCCCCGGGACTAGATTACCGAACACCGGGGAGCTGTTTTTT. The genes are TRBV5-1 and TRBJ2-2, with 8 bases that match TRBD2. Losses at the gene ends were 4 bases for V and 0 bases for J; bases not matched to a gene: 8. Germline CDR1 reads SGHRS; CDR2 reads YFSETQ. The CDR3 is 17 residues long.

V is TRBV10-3 and J is TRBJ2-2; tentative D call: TRBD2 (5 bases). From germline, CDR1 is ENHRY and CDR2 SYGVKD. The CDR3 loop spans 15 amino acids. Trimming removed 0 bases from V and 4 bases from J, with 9 bases in between. This CDR3 reads CAISESRESTGELFF. The CDR3, as DNA: TGTGCCATCAGTGAGTCAAGGGAGAGCACCGGGGAGCTGTTTTTT.

This chain links TRBV9 with TRBJ1-2; D is perhaps TRBD1 (6 bases). V lost 3 bases, J lost 4 bases, and 13 bases lay in between. Germline loops: CDR1 SGDLS, CDR2 YYNGEE. The CDR3 loop spans 14 amino acids. The CDR3, as DNA: TGTGCCAGCAGCGCAGGACAGACCCCCTATGGCTACACCTTC. The encoded protein is CASSAGQTPYGYTF. The whole variable domain, remainder taken from reference TRBV9 and TRBJ1-2, is DSGVTQTPKHLITATGQRVTLRCSPRSGDLSVYWYQQSLDQGLQFLIQYYNGEERAKGNILERFSAQQFPDLHSELNLSSLELGDSALYFCASSAGQTPYGYTFGSGTRLTVV.